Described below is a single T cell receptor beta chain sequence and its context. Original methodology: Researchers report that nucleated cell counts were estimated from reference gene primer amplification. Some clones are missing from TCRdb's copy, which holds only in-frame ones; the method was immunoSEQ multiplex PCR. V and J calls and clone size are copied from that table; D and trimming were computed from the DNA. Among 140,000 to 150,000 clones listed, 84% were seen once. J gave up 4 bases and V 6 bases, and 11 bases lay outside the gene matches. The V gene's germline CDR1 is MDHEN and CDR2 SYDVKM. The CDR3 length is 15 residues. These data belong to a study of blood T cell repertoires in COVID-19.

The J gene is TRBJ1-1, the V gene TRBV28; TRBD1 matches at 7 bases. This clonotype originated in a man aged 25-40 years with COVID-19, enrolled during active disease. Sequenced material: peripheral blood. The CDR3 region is CASRYLTGTGTEAFF. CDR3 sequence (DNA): TGTGCCAGCAGGTACCTGACAGGGACTGGCACTGAAGCTTTCTTT.